This entry lists 19 T cell receptor beta chains sequenced from one sample in a study of shared clonotypes between healthy human individuals. Profiling relied on immunoSEQ multiplex PCR, and the TCRdb table lists in-frame clones only, not all of them. The sample shows 600,000 to 800,000 clones, over 55% of them seen only once. Sequencing was performed on memory CD4+ T cells sorted from blood. Described subset: CD45RA-negative fraction. The source of these receptors is a woman aged 25 to 39 in good health.

The V and J genes are TRBV5-1 and TRBJ2-7, with TRBD1 matching 9 bases. The CDR3 length is 16 residues. CDR1 is SGHRS, CDR2 YFSETQ, per germline. V was pared by 7 bases and J by 6 bases, with 17 bases of the junction left unmatched. The CDR3 protein is CASQKTGTGSPSEQYF. In DNA form, the CDR3 reads TGCGCCAGCCAGAAGACCGGGACAGGGAGTCCCTCCGAGCAGTACTTC.

The chain recombines TRBV4-2 with TRBJ1-5; no definite D call. V gave up 1 base and J gave up 0 bases, with 7 bases separating them. Germline V gene sequence: CDR1 LGHNA, CDR2 YNFKEQ. There are 15 residues in the CDR3. In DNA form, the CDR3 reads TGTGCCAGCAGCCAAGGCTCACGTAGCAATCAGCCCCAGCATTTT. Translated: CASSQGSRSNQPQHF.

J is TRBJ2-5 and V is TRBV28; the D is unclear. The V gene lost 6 bases and the J gene lost 2 bases, with 7 bases spanning the gap. The CDR3 totals 12 residues. Germline values: CDR1 MDHEN, CDR2 SYDVKM. CDR3: CASRRSQETQYF. The CDR3 coding sequence is TGTGCCAGCAGGAGGAGTCAAGAGACCCAGTACTTC. Together with reference TRBV28 and TRBJ2-5, the CDR3 gives the full variable domain: DVKVTQSSRYLVKRTGEKVFLECVQDMDHENMFWYRQDPGLGLRLIYFSYDVKMKEKGDIPEGYSVSREKKERFSLILESASTNQTSMYLCASRRSQETQYFGPGTRLLVL.

This clone was seen just once. The chain joins TRBV5-6 to TRBJ2-2; possibly TRBD1 for D (6 bases). The CDR3 spans 13 residues. Trimming cost V 3 bases and J 6 bases, with 9 bases left between them. Germline CDR1 reads SGHDT; CDR2 reads YYEEEE. The CDR3 is CASSWGQSGELFF. The DNA of the CDR3 is TGTGCCAGCAGCTGGGGGCAGTCCGGGGAGCTGTTTTTT. The full variable domain, its missing parts supplied by reference TRBV5-6 and TRBJ2-2, is DAGVTQSPTHLIKTRGQQVTLRCSPKSGHDTVSWYQQALGQGPQFIFQYYEEEERQRGNFPDRFSGHQFPNYSSELNVNALLLGDSALYLCASSWGQSGELFFGEGSRLTVL.

V gene TRBV29-1 combines with J gene TRBJ1-2; 7 bases are shared with TRBD1. The V gene end was trimmed by 6 bases and the J gene end by 4 bases; junction bases not matched to a gene: 5. Germline-derived CDR1 and CDR2 are SQVTM and ANQGSEA. The CDR3 has 12 residues. The CDR3 is CSVQGGSYGYTF. The CDR3 nucleotides read TGCAGCGTCCAGGGGGGGAGCTATGGCTACACCTTC.

The rearrangement joins TRBV6-7 to TRBJ2-5; D call uncertain. TRBV6-7 is annotated as an ORF whose role is uncertain. The CDR3 consists of 16 residues. V was shortened by 2 bases and J by 5 bases, with 18 bases between the two germline ends. The CDR3 loop reads CASSYPGCTKIETQYF. The DNA for the CDR3 is TGTGCCAGCAGTTACCCCGGGTGCACCAAGATTGAGACCCAGTACTTC.

The CDR3: CASRERESTEAFF. The CDR3 DNA follows: TGTGCCAGTAGAGAACGGGAAAGCACTGAAGCTTTCTTT. The chain recombines TRBV11-2 with TRBJ1-1; the D is unclear. Trimming cost V 9 bases and J 4 bases, with 15 bases left between them. Germline loops: CDR1 SGHAT, CDR2 FQNNGV. The CDR3 sequence is 13 residues long.

The sample holds one count of this clone. This sequence joins TRBV4-2 and TRBJ2-5; 7 nucleotides agree with TRBD1. Near its end, the DNA agrees better with TRBJ2-7, so the J call may be wrong. Germline loops: CDR1 LGHNA, CDR2 YNFKEQ. This CDR3 comprises 15 residues. The CDR3: CASSQGDSPNYEQYF. In DNA form, the CDR3 reads TGTGCCAGCAGCCAAGGGGACAGCCCCAATTACGAGCAGTACTTC.

Many counts were recorded for this clone. The V call is TRBV13, the J call TRBJ2-3, with 8 positions matching TRBD2. Unmatched junction bases numbered 7, after V lost 5 bases and J lost 3 bases. The CDR3 is 15 residues long. The V gene's germline CDR1 is PRHDT and CDR2 FYEKMQ (reference sequence). The CDR3 loop reads CASSRGLGVTDTQYF. The CDR3 nucleotides read TGTGCCAGCAGCAGGGGACTAGGGGTGACAGATACGCAGTATTTT.

CDR3 region: CASSLGQGVGQETQYF. Written as DNA, the CDR3 is TGTGCCAGCAGCTTGGGACAGGGGGTAGGGCAAGAGACCCAGTACTTC. The chain is built from TRBV5-4 and TRBJ2-5, with TRBD1 matching 9 bases. Germline V gene data show CDR1 as SGHNT and CDR2 as YYREEE (reference sequence). After removal of 0 bases from V and 2 bases from J, the junction contained 5 bases not matched to a gene. The CDR3 sequence is 16 residues long. The whole variable domain, filled in from reference TRBV5-4 and TRBJ2-5, reads ETGVTQSPTHLIKTRGQQVTLRCSSQSGHNTVSWYQQALGQGPQFIFQYYREEENGRGNFPPRFSGLQFPNYSSELNVNALELDDSALYLCASSLGQGVGQETQYFGPGTRLLVL.

The chain has TRBV7-2 and TRBJ1-3; tentatively, D is TRBD1 (5 bases). Trimming shortened V by 6 bases and J by 2 bases, and 14 bases separated the two germline ends. The CDR3 is 15 residues long. Germline CDR1 is SGHTA and CDR2 is FQGNSA. The CDR3 region has the DNA TGTGCCAGCAGTTACGATGGGGGGGCTGGAAACACCATATATTTT. It is translated as CASSYDGGAGNTIYF.

V is TRBV25-1 and J is TRBJ1-3; no reliable D call. The CDR3 consists of 16 residues. The V end lost 1 base, the J end lost 4 bases, and 14 bases lay between the germline ends. Germline CDR1 MGHDK, CDR2 SYGVNS. Here the CDR3 DNA reads TGTGCCAGCAGTGAATTTGTCGCCGGAGTCGGAAACACCATATATTTT. Its protein product is CASSEFVAGVGNTIYF.

The rearrangement joins TRBV18 to TRBJ1-1; 9 nucleotides match TRBD1. Germline CDR1 reads KGHSH; CDR2 reads LQKENI. This CDR3 has 16 amino acids. The trim removed 3 bases at V and 0 bases at J, leaving 5 bases unmatched. The CDR3: CASSPATGGMNTEAFF. Written as DNA, the CDR3 is TGTGCCAGCTCACCCGCGACAGGGGGGATGAACACTGAAGCTTTCTTT.

This clone was picked up a small number of times. The V call is TRBV29-1, the J call TRBJ2-5; D call uncertain. Per the germline V gene, CDR1 is SQVTM and CDR2 is ANQGSEA. There are 11 residues in the CDR3. V dropped 6 bases and J dropped 5 bases, with 10 bases sitting between them. For the CDR3, the DNA is TGCAGCGTGCGGATCAGGGAGACCCAGTACTTC. Its translation: CSVRIRETQYF.

The V and J genes are TRBV7-8 and TRBJ2-7, with a weak D call TRBD1 (6 bases). V was shortened by 7 bases and J by 8 bases, with 18 bases between the two germline ends. The germline V gene has CDR1 SGHVS and CDR2 FQNEAQ. CDR3 length: 13 amino acids. The CDR3 reads CASTPLGQAQQYF. In DNA form, the CDR3 reads TGTGCCAGCACCCCCCTGGGACAAGCACAGCAGTACTTC.

The chain combines TRBV6-5 with TRBJ2-3; TRBD2 agrees at 9 bases. Per germline, CDR1 MNHEY and CDR2 SVGAGI. Trimming at V came to 3 bases and at J to 3 bases, leaving 7 bases not matched to a gene. The CDR3 length is 16 residues. The CDR3 DNA is TGTGCCAGCAGTTATAATAGCGGGAGTGGAACAGATACGCAGTATTTT. Protein sequence: CASSYNSGSGTDTQYF.

V gene TRBV7-8 combines with J gene TRBJ2-7; no clear D. V was clipped by 6 bases and J by 3 bases, with 6 bases between them. The germline CDR1 and CDR2 sequences are SGHVS and FQNEAQ. This CDR3 is built from 11 residues. The CDR3 protein is CASRSNYEQYF. In DNA, the CDR3 is TGTGCCAGCAGGAGTAACTACGAGCAGTACTTC.

This rearrangement joins TRBV28 to TRBJ1-2; D is perhaps TRBD1 (5 bases). Germline V CDR1 and CDR2: MDHEN, SYDVKM. There are 13 residues in the CDR3. V lost 3 bases and J lost 4, with 9 bases in between. CDR3 protein: CASSFMTAYGYTF. CDR3 in DNA: TGTGCCAGCAGTTTTATGACAGCCTATGGCTACACCTTC.

This clone was recorded many times. The chain recombines TRBV5-1 with TRBJ2-3; D may match TRBD1 or TRBD2 (5 bases each). The CDR3 is 14 residues long. Germline CDR1 SGHRS, CDR2 YFSETQ. V lost 7 bases to trimming and J lost 2 bases, with 14 bases between them. CDR3 loop: CASSGGETTDTQYF. The CDR3 DNA reads TGCGCCAGCTCTGGGGGAGAAACCACAGATACGCAGTATTTT.